One and the same sample provided the 16 T cell receptor beta chains below, sequenced in a study of human T cells and chemical hapten exposure. One entry per CDR3 protein, called by TCRdb with MiXCR from the RACE reads. The repertoire consists of 350,000 to 400,000 distinct CDR3 sequences, with more than 5% occurring once and the leading ten covering about 5%. Time point of the sample: patch test 2, 6 weeks after DPC sensitization. Sample treatment: therapeutic diphenylcyclopropenone sensitization with weekly scalp DPC. Here the sequenced sample was whole blood, taken in connection with sensitization to the hapten diphenylcyclopropenone (DPC). These receptors all stem from a young woman with alopecia areata. Some clones in this sample may be carry-over from other donors' samples.

This clonotype came up many times. V is TRBV10-3 and J is TRBJ1-2, with 7 bases aligning to TRBD1. Germline V gives CDR1 ENHRY, CDR2 SYGVKD. The CDR3 spans 16 residues. Trimming removed 0 bases from V and 2 bases from J; junction bases left unmatched: 6. The CDR3 loop reads CAISESGGSSNYGYTF. In DNA form, the CDR3 reads TGTGCCATCAGTGAGTCAGGGGGCTCGTCAAACTATGGCTACACCTTC.

The CDR3 nucleotides read TGCAGTGCTAGGGCTAGGACCACTGGCTACACCTTC. Translated: CSARARTTGYTF. The genes are TRBV20-1 and TRBJ1-2; D unresolved. V was clipped by 3 bases and J by 7 bases, with 12 bases between them. The CDR3 contains 12 residues. CDR1 is DFQATT and CDR2 is SNEGSKA in the germline V gene (reference sequence).

V gene TRBV7-9 combines with J gene TRBJ2-7, with TRBD2 identical over 10 bases. The ends lost 3 bases at V and 7 bases at J; junction bases unmatched: 6. The CDR3 is 14 amino acids. Germline V gene lookup returns CDR1 SEHNR and CDR2 FQNEAQ (reference sequence). In DNA form, the CDR3 reads TGTGCCAGCAGCTTCGGCCTAGCGGGGGATGAGCAGTACTTC. Protein product: CASSFGLAGDEQYF.

This clonotype was seen repeatedly, ten times or more. The J gene is TRBJ1-3, the V gene TRBV4-3; D perhaps matches TRBD1 (5 bases). With 0 bases removed from V and 3 bases from J, the gap between germline ends came to 15 bases. The CDR3 consists of 17 residues. Per the germline V gene, CDR1 is LGHNA and CDR2 is YSLEER. The CDR3 nucleotides are TGCGCCAGCAGCCAAGATCGATTCAGGGAGGATGGAAACACCATATATTTT. This codes for CASSQDRFREDGNTIYF.

This clonotype has a count of ten or more. The chain combines TRBV10-3 with TRBJ1-1; possibly TRBD1 for D (5 bases). V was clipped by 7 bases and J by 4 bases, with 13 bases between them. The CDR3 is 13 residues long. Germline V gene data show CDR1 as ENHRY and CDR2 as SYGVKD. DNA of the CDR3: TGTGCCATCACCCAGGGTAGGGCCACTGAAGCTTTCTTT. This sequence encodes CAITQGRATEAFF.

This clonotype occurred a few times. The chain couples TRBV3-1 to TRBJ1-5; D gene uncertain. V was trimmed by 4 bases and J by 5 bases, leaving 9 bases between them. Germline assignment: CDR1 LGHDT and CDR2 YNNKEL (reference sequence). This CDR3 is 13 amino acids long. This chain's CDR3 is CASSPQLYQPQHF. The CDR3 DNA sequence: TGTGCCAGCAGCCCCCAACTATATCAGCCCCAGCATTTT.

J is TRBJ2-7 and V is TRBV11-2, with 9 bases aligning to TRBD1. Germline V gives CDR1 SGHAT, CDR2 FQNNGV. CDR3 length: 13 residues. V shed 5 bases and J 10 bases; nucleotides not matched to a gene: 9. CDR3 coding DNA: TGTGCCAGCAGCGAGGGGACAGGGATTTTTCAGTACTTC. Encoded protein: CASSEGTGIFQYF.

J is TRBJ2-2 and V is TRBV28; 9 nucleotides align to TRBD2. There are 15 residues in the CDR3. Trimming at V came to 5 bases and at J to 2 bases, leaving 3 bases not matched to a gene. Per the germline V gene, CDR1 is MDHEN and CDR2 is SYDVKM. CDR3 in DNA: TGTGCCAGCAGTACGCGGGGGGGAAACACCGGGGAGCTGTTTTTT. Its translation: CASSTRGGNTGELFF.

This clonotype was seen many times. The chain employs TRBV5-6 and TRBJ1-1; D gene uncertain. Germline V gene sequence: CDR1 SGHDT, CDR2 YYEEEE. V was trimmed by 0 bases and J by 2 bases, leaving 11 bases between them. CDR3 size: 15 residues. The CDR3 loop reads CASSLGVPINTEAFF. Here the CDR3 DNA reads TGTGCCAGCAGCTTGGGAGTCCCGATTAACACTGAAGCTTTCTTT.

The table lists this clonotype with many counts. V is TRBV7-2 and J is TRBJ2-2; D call uncertain. Germline loops: CDR1 SGHTA, CDR2 FQGNSA. The CDR3 runs 16 residues. The ends were cut back, 2 bases at V and 1 base at J, with 11 bases in the middle. The CDR3 bases are TGTGCCAGCAGCTTAAATCTGGGGATGAACACCGGGGAGCTGTTTTTT. It is translated as CASSLNLGMNTGELFF.

This clonotype has a handful of counts. The chain joins TRBV5-6 to TRBJ2-7; TRBD1 is a possible D gene (6 bases). The length of the CDR3 is 15 residues. The germline gives CDR1 SGHDT, CDR2 YYEEEE. The V and J ends lost 0 bases and 2 bases respectively, with 12 bases between them. Here the CDR3 reads CASSLGQQGTYEQYF. Here the CDR3 DNA reads TGTGCCAGCAGCTTGGGCCAACAGGGAACCTACGAGCAGTACTTC.

V and J are TRBV6-5 and TRBJ1-2, with no clear D. Per the germline V gene, CDR1 is MNHEY and CDR2 is SVGAGI. The V end was cut by 7 bases, the J end by 0 bases, with 15 bases between. CDR3 length equals 15 residues. The CDR3 DNA is TGTGCCAGCACCCGACACGGCCTCACTAACTATGGCTACACCTTC. Translated, it gives CASTRHGLTNYGYTF.

This chain uses TRBV5-4 with TRBJ2-7; 11 bases match TRBD1. The trim removed 3 bases at V and 0 bases at J, leaving 2 bases unmatched. This CDR3 has 15 residues. Germline V gives CDR1 SGHNT, CDR2 YYREEE (reference sequence). CDR3 DNA sequence: TGTGCCAGCAGCTCCGGGACAGGGGGCTCCTACGAGCAGTACTTC. It is translated as CASSSGTGGSYEQYF. Full variable domain (remainder filled in from reference TRBV5-4 and TRBJ2-7): ETGVTQSPTHLIKTRGQQVTLRCSSQSGHNTVSWYQQALGQGPQFIFQYYREEENGRGNFPPRFSGLQFPNYSSELNVNALELDDSALYLCASSSGTGGSYEQYFGPGTRLTVT.

V gene TRBV7-2 combines with J gene TRBJ2-1; no firm D call. V shed 0 bases and J shed 10 bases, with 16 bases lying between them. This CDR3 is 15 amino acids long. CDR1 is SGHTA and CDR2 is FQGNSA in the germline V gene. CDR3 nucleotide sequence: TGTGCCAGCAGCTTAGCAGGTCGCAGGTTGAGCGAGCAGTTCTTC. Encoded protein: CASSLAGRRLSEQFF.

This clonotype showed up many times. This chain links TRBV19 with TRBJ2-3, with TRBD2 matching over 10 bases. V lost 3 bases to trimming and J lost 6 bases; unmatched junction nucleotides: 9. Germline CDR1 LNHDA, CDR2 SQIVND (reference sequence). This CDR3 contains 16 residues. This CDR3 is CASSIDSGGAYDTQYF. The CDR3 region has the DNA TGTGCCAGTAGTATCGACAGCGGGGGGGCCTATGATACGCAGTATTTT.

This clonotype was detected ten times or more. This chain uses TRBV10-3 with TRBJ2-2; no clear D. The V end lost 2 bases, the J end lost 2 bases, and 9 bases lay between the germline ends. The CDR3 contains 15 residues. Germline V gene data show CDR1 as ENHRY and CDR2 as SYGVKD. The CDR3 nucleotides are TGTGCCATCAGTGAGGCGGCAGCAAACACCGGGGAGCTGTTTTTT. Translating gives CAISEAAANTGELFF.